This entry lists 23 T cell receptor beta chains sequenced from one sample in a study of human T cells and chemical hapten exposure. TCRdb recomputed calls from the RACE reads with MiXCR, one row per CDR3 protein. The table has approximately 340,000 distinct CDR3 sequences, around 7% seen once; the top ten hold 8.4%. Stated time point: patch test 1, 2 weeks after DPC sensitization. Specified treatment: therapeutic diphenylcyclopropenone sensitization with weekly scalp DPC. Source: whole blood, taken in connection with sensitization to the hapten diphenylcyclopropenone (DPC). All receptors come from a woman in her late teens or twenties with alopecia areata. Some clones in this sample may be carry-over from other donors' samples.

The chain combines TRBV6-2 or TRBV6-3 with TRBJ1-5; TRBD1 aligns across 8 bases. Germline trimming cut 8 bases from V and 2 bases from J; bases unmatched to any gene: 8. Germline V gives CDR1 MNHEY, CDR2 SVGEGT. The CDR3 covers 15 residues. CDR3 residues: CASYSTGQGNQPQHF. The CDR3 nucleotides are TGTGCCAGCTACTCAACGGGACAGGGCAATCAGCCCCAGCATTTT.

This clonotype was seen a few times. The rearrangement joins TRBV20-1 to TRBJ2-2; TRBD2 aligns across 12 bases. The CDR3 sequence is 18 residues long. J was trimmed by 1 base and V by 6 bases; bases with no gene match: 12. Germline V gene sequence: CDR1 DFQATT, CDR2 SNEGSKA (reference sequence). CDR3 residues: CSALVGLAGIVNTGELFF. Here the CDR3 DNA reads TGCAGTGCCCTCGTCGGACTAGCGGGGATCGTGAACACCGGGGAGCTGTTTTTT.

This clonotype was seen ten or more times. The chain combines TRBV7-9 with TRBJ1-5; weak D call: TRBD1 (5 bases). V was clipped by 2 bases and J by 3 bases, with 8 bases between them. Germline loops: CDR1 SEHNR, CDR2 FQNEAQ (reference sequence). The CDR3 runs to 14 residues. In DNA, the CDR3 is TGTGCCAGCAGCTTAACAGGACACAATCAGCCCCAGCATTTT. It codes for CASSLTGHNQPQHF. The full variable domain, its missing parts supplied by reference TRBV7-9 and TRBJ1-5, is DTGVSQNPRHKITKRGQNVTFRCDPISEHNRLYWYRQTLGQGPEFLTYFQNEAQLEKSRLLSDRFSAERPKGSFSTLEIQRTEQGDSAMYLCASSLTGHNQPQHFGDGTRLSIL.

Only a few counts were recorded for this clonotype. The chain couples TRBV4-3 to TRBJ1-5; D ambiguous. CDR1 is LGHNA, CDR2 YSLEER, per germline. The CDR3 is made up of 15 amino acids. Deletions cut 0 bases from V and 6 bases from J, with 12 bases between. The CDR3 here is CASSQDKGWGQPQHF. DNA of the CDR3: TGCGCCAGCAGCCAAGATAAAGGGTGGGGTCAGCCCCAGCATTTT.

The chain couples TRBV12-3 or TRBV12-4 to TRBJ2-3, with D unclear. The germline V and J ends were trimmed by 6 bases and 2 bases, with 6 bases remaining between them. The CDR3 length is 12 residues. CDR3 coding DNA: TGTGCCAGCAGGGTAATCACAGATACGCAGTATTTT. Its protein is CASRVITDTQYF.

This clonotype showed up many times. V is TRBV12-3 or TRBV12-4 and J is TRBJ2-1, with 10 bases that match TRBD2. J lost 3 bases, V lost 5 bases, and 7 bases had no gene match. This CDR3 is built from 16 residues. CDR3 residues: CASSLRTSGDYNEQFF. The CDR3 DNA reads TGTGCCAGCAGTCTGCGGACTAGCGGTGACTACAATGAGCAGTTCTTC.

The genes are TRBV23-1 and TRBJ2-3; 8 bases agree with TRBD2. TRBV23-1 is an ORF; its function is uncertain. The CDR3 consists of 17 residues. V was clipped by 4 bases and J by 3 bases; unmatched bases: 12. CDR3 sequence reads: CASSPLERGGGTDTQYF. CDR3 sequence (DNA): TGCGCCAGCAGTCCCCTGGAACGGGGGGGCGGAACAGATACGCAGTATTTT.

This clonotype has a count of ten or more. The gene calls are TRBV6-5 and TRBJ1-4, with a weak D call TRBD1 (6 bases). V was cut by 8 bases and J by 7 bases, with 14 bases left in between. Per the germline V gene, CDR1 is MNHEY and CDR2 is SVGAGI. The CDR3 has 13 residues. CDR3 DNA: TGTGCCAGCTCGGGGGGGGCGGCTGAAAAACTGTTTTTT. Residues: CASSGGAAEKLFF.

This clonotype was counted only a few times. This rearrangement joins TRBV18 to TRBJ1-3; D might be TRBD1 (5 bases). The CDR3 totals 15 residues. V dropped 5 bases and J dropped 0 bases, with 11 bases sitting between them. Germline values: CDR1 KGHSH, CDR2 LQKENI. CDR3 loop: CASSWGPSSGNTIYF. CDR3 coding DNA: TGTGCCAGCTCATGGGGACCTAGCTCTGGAAACACCATATATTTT.

The chain links TRBV2 to TRBJ1-1; maybe TRBD1 (5 bases). Germline values: CDR1 SNHLY, CDR2 FYNNEI. This CDR3 has 13 residues. V was trimmed by 4 bases and J by 3 bases, leaving 9 bases between them. The CDR3 reads CASSVEGDTEAFF. DNA for the CDR3: TGTGCCAGCAGTGTGGAAGGGGACACTGAAGCTTTCTTT.

The chain recombines TRBV12-3 or TRBV12-4 with TRBJ1-5, with D perhaps matching TRBD1 (6 bases). The V gene lost 5 bases and the J gene lost 3 bases, with 11 bases spanning the gap. This CDR3 is built from 14 residues. The DNA of the CDR3 is TGTGCCAGCAGTAACAGGGCCCCCAATCAGCCCCAGCATTTT. Protein product: CASSNRAPNQPQHF.

This clonotype was recorded a few times. J is TRBJ2-6 and V is TRBV28; D may be TRBD1 or TRBD2 (7 bases each). The V gene's germline CDR1 is MDHEN and CDR2 SYDVKM. The CDR3 totals 20 residues. Deletions cut 6 bases from V and 1 base from J, with 25 bases between. The CDR3 loop is CASSPWGMGGGPSGANVLTF. CDR3 DNA: TGTGCCAGCAGCCCATGGGGTATGGGAGGGGGCCCATCTGGGGCCAACGTCCTGACTTTC.

This chain connects TRBV6-6 to TRBJ1-2; possibly TRBD1 for D (6 bases). Germline CDR1 MNHNY, CDR2 SVGAGI (reference sequence). The CDR3 is 14 amino acids. The V end was cut by 2 bases, the J end by 4 bases, with 11 bases between. This CDR3 is CASSYLGHLYGYTF. CDR3 bases: TGTGCCAGCAGTTACCTGGGACACCTCTATGGCTACACCTTC.

The CDR3 nucleotides are TGTGCCAGCAGCCTTTTCGGAGTGGGTATTAATCAGCCCCAGCATTTT. Protein product: CASSLFGVGINQPQHF. The chain couples TRBV27 to TRBJ1-5; D remains ambiguous. V gave up 6 bases and J gave up 4 bases, with 19 bases separating them. Germline CDR1 is MNHEY and CDR2 is SMNVEV (reference sequence). The CDR3 contains 16 residues.

The gene calls are TRBV6-6 and TRBJ1-1, with D tentatively TRBD1 (6 bases). Trimming removed 2 bases from V and 3 bases from J, with 19 bases in between. Germline CDR1 reads MNHNY; CDR2 reads SVGAGI (reference sequence). This CDR3 is built from 17 residues. The CDR3 region is CASSYGGGGLVHTEAFF. The CDR3 nucleotides are TGTGCCAGCAGTTACGGGGGAGGGGGGCTGGTTCACACTGAAGCTTTCTTT.

In its sample, this clonotype was seen a few times. This sequence joins TRBV6-1 and TRBJ2-1; 8 nucleotides agree with TRBD2. V lost 2 bases, J lost 2 bases, and 2 bases stayed unmatched. This CDR3 is built from 15 residues. Germline lookup yields CDR1 MNHNS and CDR2 SASEGT. The CDR3, as DNA: TGTGCCAGCAGTGAAAGTAGCGGGGCCTACAATGAGCAGTTCTTC. Translated: CASSESSGAYNEQFF.

This clonotype appeared a few times. The V call is TRBV7-9, the J call TRBJ1-4, with D hard to call. Trimming removed 8 bases at V and 3 bases at J, with 16 bases between. The CDR3 is 15 residues long. CDR1 SEHNR and CDR2 FQNEAQ come from the germline V gene (reference sequence). CDR3 in amino acids: CASLPNGRPNEKLFF. The CDR3 DNA follows: TGTGCCAGCCTTCCAAATGGGAGGCCTAATGAAAAACTGTTTTTT.

This clonotype came up a few times. J is TRBJ2-1 and V is TRBV7-2; D is perhaps TRBD1 (6 bases). The CDR3 sequence is 15 residues long. V lost 3 bases to trimming and J lost 9 bases, with 18 bases between them. Germline V lookup: CDR1 SGHTA, CDR2 FQGNSA. CDR3 nucleotide sequence: TGTGCCAGCAGCTTGAACAGGGTTGAGAGAGGTGAGCAGTTCTTC. Residues: CASSLNRVERGEQFF. Full variable domain (outside the CDR3, taken from reference TRBV7-2 and TRBJ2-1): GAGVSQSPSNKVTEKGKDVELRCDPISGHTALYWYRQSLGQGLEFLIYFQGNSAPDKSGLPSDRFSAERTGGSVSTLTIQRTQQEDSAVYLCASSLNRVERGEQFFGPGTRLTVL.

This clonotype was found a few times. The rearrangement joins TRBV20-1 to TRBJ2-7; 7 bases fit TRBD1. Germline CDR1 and CDR2: DFQATT and SNEGSKA (reference sequence). The CDR3 is 13 residues long. V shed 5 bases and J 2 bases; nucleotides not matched to a gene: 6. The chain's CDR3 is CSAEPGQTYEQYF. In DNA, the CDR3 is TGCAGTGCTGAACCGGGACAGACCTACGAGCAGTACTTC.

V gene TRBV20-1 combines with J gene TRBJ2-3; D is possibly TRBD1 (5 bases). The CDR3 contains 14 residues. Germline V gives CDR1 DFQATT, CDR2 SNEGSKA (reference sequence). V gave up 6 bases and J gave up 2 bases, with 15 bases separating them. In DNA form, the CDR3 reads TGCAGTGCAGCAAGTGGGGCTTACACAGATACGCAGTATTTT. Its protein is CSAASGAYTDTQYF.

This clonotype was counted only a few times. The chain joins TRBV4-2 to TRBJ2-2; TRBD2 matches at 9 bases. Germline CDR1 and CDR2: LGHNA and YNFKEQ. The ends lost 1 base at V and 1 base at J; junction bases unmatched: 19. The CDR3 loop spans 22 amino acids. CDR3 bases: TGTGCCAGCAGCCAAGGCCCGCTTTCCAGGCGGGGGGGCATCAGGAACACCGGGGAGCTGTTTTTT. This codes for CASSQGPLSRRGGIRNTGELFF.

This chain links TRBV3-1 with TRBJ2-3; tentatively, D is TRBD2 (6 bases). Trimming took 0 bases from V and 5 from J, leaving 9 bases between them. CDR1 is LGHDT, CDR2 YNNKEL, per germline (reference sequence). This CDR3 spans 14 amino acids. CDR3 loop: CASSQDGRGDTQYF. Written as DNA, the CDR3 is TGTGCCAGCAGCCAAGATGGGCGGGGAGATACGCAGTATTTT.

The V call is TRBV12-3 or TRBV12-4, the J call TRBJ1-1; 7 nucleotides agree with TRBD1. After removal of 6 bases from V and 7 bases from J, the junction contained 8 bases not matched to a gene. This CDR3 comprises 13 residues. The CDR3 protein is CASRTGTVSEAFF. CDR3 DNA sequence: TGTGCCAGCAGAACCGGGACAGTTAGTGAAGCTTTCTTT.